This T cell receptor (beta chain) came from a study of OX40 agonist ivuxolimab in advanced cancers. Trimming stripped 5 bases from V and 4 bases from J, with 14 bases between. Looked up from germline, CDR1 is SGHTA and CDR2 is FQGTGA. This CDR3 spans 14 amino acids. Assay used: immunoSEQ multiplex PCR; TCRdb lists only in-frame clones, some missing. The profile covers 70,000 to 95,000 clones, with about 85% appearing a single time and 1% to 1.3% taken by the ten largest. This TCR came from an adult with an advanced solid tumor such as melanoma, head and neck, liver or kidney cancer. The chain couples TRBV7-3 to TRBJ2-5; D unclear. The starting material was CD4+ or CD8+ T cells sorted from blood, obtained in a trial of the OX40 agonist ivuxolimab. CDR3 sequence: CASSLNGPLETQYF. CDR3 nucleotide sequence: TGTGCCAGCAGCCTAAACGGGCCCTTAGAGACCCAGTACTTC.